One and the same sample provided the 10 T cell receptor beta chains below, sequenced in a study of shared clonotypes between healthy human individuals. The method was immunoSEQ multiplex PCR; TCRdb's version includes in-frame clones alone and lacks a portion of them. The data show some 2,500,000 clones, with 92% seen just once and 0.37% held by the top ten. The specimen was naive CD4+ T cells from PBMCs. Subset: CD45RA+ positively selected. The receptors come from a man younger than 35 in good health. Some clones in this sample may be carry-over from other donors' samples.

The rearrangement uses TRBV7-3 and TRBJ2-2; D call uncertain. V shed 5 bases and J shed 0 bases, with 10 bases lying between them. The germline V gene has CDR1 SGHTA and CDR2 FQGTGA. This CDR3 has 15 residues. CDR3 protein: CASSLQRANTGELFF. DNA for the CDR3: TGTGCCAGCAGCCTACAGCGTGCGAACACCGGGGAGCTGTTTTTT. Full variable domain (missing parts from reference TRBV7-3 and TRBJ2-2): GAGVSQTPSNKVTEKGKYVELRCDPISGHTALYWYRQSLGQGPEFLIYFQGTGAADDSGLPNDRFFAVRPEGSVSTLKIQRTERGDSAVYLCASSLQRANTGELFFGEGSRLTVL.

The V gene is TRBV7-2, the J gene TRBJ2-2; D might be TRBD1 (5 bases). The germline gives CDR1 SGHTA, CDR2 FQGNSA. The CDR3 sequence is 16 residues long. Trimming stripped 4 bases from V and 1 base from J, with 13 bases between. This CDR3 is CASSSQAPQNTGELFF. The CDR3 bases are TGTGCCAGCAGCTCACAGGCGCCCCAGAACACCGGGGAGCTGTTTTTT.

The chain uses TRBV25-1 and TRBJ2-2; perhaps TRBD2 as D (6 bases). The CDR3 length is 11 residues. Germline V gene lookup returns CDR1 MGHDK and CDR2 SYGVNS. Trimming removed 9 bases from V and 6 bases from J, with 8 bases in between. The CDR3 DNA reads TGTGCCAGTCGGGAGTCCGGGGAGCTGTTTTTT. As protein: CASRESGELFF.

This clone was counted once. This chain connects TRBV28 to TRBJ2-3; 12 nucleotides agree with TRBD1. This CDR3 contains 18 residues. J gave up 5 bases and V 4 bases, and 13 bases lay outside the gene matches. Germline V gives CDR1 MDHEN, CDR2 SYDVKM. The CDR3 sequence is CASSSAGRDRGPEDTQYF. The DNA for the CDR3 is TGTGCCAGCAGTTCCGCAGGCCGGGACAGGGGGCCCGAAGATACGCAGTATTTT.

This sequence joins TRBV2 and TRBJ2-1; weak D call: TRBD1 (5 bases). Germline assignment: CDR1 SNHLY and CDR2 FYNNEI. The V gene lost 7 bases and the J gene lost 8 bases, with 9 bases spanning the gap. This CDR3 has 11 amino acids. The CDR3: CASKGFDEQFF. CDR3 coding DNA: TGTGCCAGCAAGGGGTTCGATGAGCAGTTCTTC.

The V and J genes are TRBV29-1 and TRBJ1-1, with a weak D call TRBD1 (5 bases). The V end was cut by 5 bases, the J end by 12 bases, with 19 bases between. CDR3 length: 12 amino acids. Germline CDR1 is SQVTM and CDR2 is ANQGSEA. CDR3 protein: CSVRGWVVETFF. The CDR3 region has the DNA TGCAGCGTTCGGGGGTGGGTTGTCGAAACTTTCTTT.

V is TRBV5-1 and J is TRBJ2-3; 12 nucleotides line up with TRBD1. The CDR3 has 16 residues. The germline V gene encodes CDR1 SGHRS and CDR2 YFSETQ. The junction had 6 bases not matched to a gene; V was cut back by 7 bases and J by 0 bases. As DNA, the CDR3 is TGCGCCAGCTCCCGGGACAGGGGGCCCAGCACAGATACGCAGTATTTT. This encodes CASSRDRGPSTDTQYF.

This rearrangement joins TRBV19 to TRBJ1-2, with 10 bases fitting TRBD1. There are 15 residues in the CDR3. Per germline, CDR1 LNHDA and CDR2 SQIVND (reference sequence). V shed 4 bases, J shed 6 bases, and the junction held 8 bases outside the gene matches. The chain's CDR3 is CASSTDRGRVNGYTF. The CDR3 bases are TGTGCCAGTAGTACAGACAGGGGGCGCGTTAATGGCTACACCTTC. Filled out from reference TRBV19 and TRBJ1-2, the complete variable domain reads DGGITQSPKYLFRKEGQNVTLSCEQNLNHDAMYWYRQDPGQGLRLIYYSQIVNDFQKGDIAEGYSVSREKKESFPLTVTSAQKNPTAFYLCASSTDRGRVNGYTFGSGTRLTVV.

This clone was seen once. This rearrangement joins TRBV27 to TRBJ2-3; 7 positions match TRBD2. Germline V CDR1 and CDR2: MNHEY, SMNVEV (reference sequence). The CDR3 loop spans 15 amino acids. V dropped 3 bases and J dropped 5; count of bases not matched to a gene: 8. This CDR3 is CASSFPGGRGDTQYF. CDR3 in DNA: TGTGCCAGCAGTTTCCCGGGCGGGAGAGGAGATACGCAGTATTTT.

The table lists this clone with a count of one. The chain has TRBV7-2 and TRBJ2-5; 11 bases map to TRBD2. The CDR3 is 16 residues long. CDR1 is SGHTA and CDR2 is FQGNSA in the germline V gene. With V trimmed by 5 bases and J by 5 bases, 10 bases remained unmatched. The CDR3 here is CASSPNSGRAYETQYF. CDR3 bases: TGTGCCAGCAGCCCTAATAGCGGGAGGGCCTATGAGACCCAGTACTTC.